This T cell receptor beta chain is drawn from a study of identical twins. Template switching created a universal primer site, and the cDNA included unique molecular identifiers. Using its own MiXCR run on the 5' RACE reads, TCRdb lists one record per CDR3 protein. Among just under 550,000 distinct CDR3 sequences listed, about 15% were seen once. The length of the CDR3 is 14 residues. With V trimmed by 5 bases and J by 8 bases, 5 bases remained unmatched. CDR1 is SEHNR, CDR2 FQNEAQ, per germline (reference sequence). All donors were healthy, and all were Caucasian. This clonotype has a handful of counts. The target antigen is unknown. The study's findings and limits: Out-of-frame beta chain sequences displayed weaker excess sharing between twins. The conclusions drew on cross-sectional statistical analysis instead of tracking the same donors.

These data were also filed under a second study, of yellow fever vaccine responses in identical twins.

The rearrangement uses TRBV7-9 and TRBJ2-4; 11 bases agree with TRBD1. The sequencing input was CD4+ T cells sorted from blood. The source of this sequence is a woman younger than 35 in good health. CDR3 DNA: TGTGCCAGCAGCATTGGGACAGGGGGGGACATTCAGTACTTC. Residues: CASSIGTGGDIQYF.